Described below is a single TCR beta chain sequence and its context. The antigen is unknown. This CDR3 has 17 residues. J gave up 5 bases and V 3 bases, and 12 bases lay outside the gene matches. Germline CDR1 LGHNA, CDR2 YNFKEQ. In the PCR, 60 Vbeta and 13 Jbeta primers were used. TCRdb's copy holds only in-frame clones and misses some; the assay was immunoSEQ multiplex PCR. The table shows some 120,000 clones, with 80% occurring only once. This record belongs to a study of cytomegalovirus exposure and HLA in healthy donors. The wider study: In an early release, HLA-typed donors contributed about 79 million unique TCR sequences.

General study results and limits: Later analysis demonstrated an association between a missense DCLRE1C variant and TCR beta V- and J-gene trimming. Later analysis indicated greater clonal expansion among HLA-associated TCR beta chains than among equally common other chains. There were reportedly fewer N-insertions in an Asian-associated ancestry cluster than the roughly 670-donor mean, in a later analysis.

Input material: PBMCs. V usage is TRBV4-2 and J usage is TRBJ2-5; 10 bases match TRBD2. The receptor comes from a middle-aged man in good health and CMV-seronegative. For the CDR3, the DNA is TGTGCCAGCAGCCACGTATCCAGCGGGGGGGCCGGGGAGACCCAGTACTTC. Translating gives CASSHVSSGGAGETQYF.